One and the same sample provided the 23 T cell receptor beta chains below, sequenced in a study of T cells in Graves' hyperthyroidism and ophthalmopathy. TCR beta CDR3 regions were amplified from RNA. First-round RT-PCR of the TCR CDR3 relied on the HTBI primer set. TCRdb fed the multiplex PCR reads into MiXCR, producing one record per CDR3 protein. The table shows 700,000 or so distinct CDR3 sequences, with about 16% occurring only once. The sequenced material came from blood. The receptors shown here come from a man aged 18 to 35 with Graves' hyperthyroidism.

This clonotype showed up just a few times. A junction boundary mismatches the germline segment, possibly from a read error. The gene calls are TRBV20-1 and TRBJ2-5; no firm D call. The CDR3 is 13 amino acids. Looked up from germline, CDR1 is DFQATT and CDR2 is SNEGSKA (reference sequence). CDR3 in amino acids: CSVRDPASGTQYF. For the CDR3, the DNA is TGCAGTGTTAGAGACCCGGCTTCGGGGACCCAGTACTTC.

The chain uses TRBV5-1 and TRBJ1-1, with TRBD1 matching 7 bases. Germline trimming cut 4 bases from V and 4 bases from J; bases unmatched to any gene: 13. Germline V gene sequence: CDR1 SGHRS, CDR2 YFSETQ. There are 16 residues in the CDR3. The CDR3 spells CASSPPLTGLITEAFF. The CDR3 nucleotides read TGCGCCAGCAGCCCACCTCTGACAGGGTTGATCACTGAAGCTTTCTTT.

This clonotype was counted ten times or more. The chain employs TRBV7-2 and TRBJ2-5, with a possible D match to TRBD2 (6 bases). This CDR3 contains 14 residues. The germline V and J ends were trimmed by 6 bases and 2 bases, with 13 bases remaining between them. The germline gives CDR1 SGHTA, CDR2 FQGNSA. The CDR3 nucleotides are TGTGCCAGCAGTTCGGAGGGATGGCAAGAGACCCAGTACTTC. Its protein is CASSSEGWQETQYF.

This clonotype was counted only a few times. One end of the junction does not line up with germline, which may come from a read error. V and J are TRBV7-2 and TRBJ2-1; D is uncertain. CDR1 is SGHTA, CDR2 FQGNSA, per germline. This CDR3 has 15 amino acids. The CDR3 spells CVSSLGPLSYNEQFF. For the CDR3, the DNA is TGTGTCAGCAGCTTAGGGCCTCTCTCCTACAATGAGCAGTTCTTC.

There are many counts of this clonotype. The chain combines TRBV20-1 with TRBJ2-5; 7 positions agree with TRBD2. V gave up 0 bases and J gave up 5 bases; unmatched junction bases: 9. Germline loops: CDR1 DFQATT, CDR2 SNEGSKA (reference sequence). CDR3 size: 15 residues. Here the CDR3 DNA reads TGCAGTGCTAGAGACCTGACTAGCCCGCGGGAGACCCAGTACTTC. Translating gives CSARDLTSPRETQYF.

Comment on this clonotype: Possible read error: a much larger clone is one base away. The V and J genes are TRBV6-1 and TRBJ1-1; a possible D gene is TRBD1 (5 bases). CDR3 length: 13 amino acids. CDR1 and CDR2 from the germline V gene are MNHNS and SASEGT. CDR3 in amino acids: CASGESGLAEAFF. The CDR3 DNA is TGTGCCAGCGGTGAATCAGGGTTGGCTGAAGCTTTCTTT.

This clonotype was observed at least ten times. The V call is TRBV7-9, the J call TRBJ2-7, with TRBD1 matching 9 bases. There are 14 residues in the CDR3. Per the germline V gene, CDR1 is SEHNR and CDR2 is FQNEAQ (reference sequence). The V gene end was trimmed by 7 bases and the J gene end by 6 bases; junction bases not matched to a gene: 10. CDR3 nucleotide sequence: TGTGCCAGCAATCACGACAGGGGGGATTCCGAGCAGTACTTC. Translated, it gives CASNHDRGDSEQYF. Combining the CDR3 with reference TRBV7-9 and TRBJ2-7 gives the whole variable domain DTGVSQNPRHKITKRGQNVTFRCDPISEHNRLYWYRQTLGQGPEFLTYFQNEAQLEKSRLLSDRFSAERPKGSFSTLEIQRTEQGDSAMYLCASNHDRGDSEQYFGPGTRLTVT.

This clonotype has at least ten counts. Written as DNA, the CDR3 is TGCAGTGCTAGCCGGATCAATGAGCAGTTCTTC. Translated: CSASRINEQFF. The chain recombines TRBV20-1 with TRBJ2-1, with D hard to call. CDR3 length: 11 amino acids. Germline CDR1 reads DFQATT; CDR2 reads SNEGSKA (reference sequence). V dropped 3 bases and J dropped 6 bases, with 6 bases sitting between them.

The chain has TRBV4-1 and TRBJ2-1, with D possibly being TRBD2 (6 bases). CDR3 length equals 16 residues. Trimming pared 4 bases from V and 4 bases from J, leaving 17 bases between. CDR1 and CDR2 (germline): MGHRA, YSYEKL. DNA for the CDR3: TGCGCCAGCAGCCTCCATGGAGGGAGTCGATACAATGAGCAGTTCTTC. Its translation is CASSLHGGSRYNEQFF.

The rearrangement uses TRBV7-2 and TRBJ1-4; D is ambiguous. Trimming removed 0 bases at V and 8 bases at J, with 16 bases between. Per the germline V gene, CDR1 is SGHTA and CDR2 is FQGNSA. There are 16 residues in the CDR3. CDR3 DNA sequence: TGTGCCAGCAGCTTAGCGGTAGGCAGTCGAAAGGAAAAACTGTTTTTT. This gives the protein CASSLAVGSRKEKLFF.

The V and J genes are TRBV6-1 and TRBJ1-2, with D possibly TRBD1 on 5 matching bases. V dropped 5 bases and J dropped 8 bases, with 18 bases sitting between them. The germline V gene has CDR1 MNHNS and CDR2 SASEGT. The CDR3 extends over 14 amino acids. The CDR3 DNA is TGTGCCAGCAGTCCCCTTGGGGGGGAGGTGGGCTACACCTTC. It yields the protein CASSPLGGEVGYTF.

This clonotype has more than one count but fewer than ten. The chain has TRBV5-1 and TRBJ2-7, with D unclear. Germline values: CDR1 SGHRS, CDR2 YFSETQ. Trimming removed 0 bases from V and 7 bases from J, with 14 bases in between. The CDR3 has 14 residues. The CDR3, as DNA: TGCGCCAGCAGCTTGGCCCCAGACGCGAGGGAGCAGTACTTC. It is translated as CASSLAPDAREQYF.

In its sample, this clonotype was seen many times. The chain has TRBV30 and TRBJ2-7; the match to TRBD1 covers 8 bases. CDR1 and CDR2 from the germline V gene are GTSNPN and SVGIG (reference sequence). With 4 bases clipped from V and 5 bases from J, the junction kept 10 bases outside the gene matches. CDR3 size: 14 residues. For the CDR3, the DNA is TGTGCCTGGAACCCTTCGGACAGGGCGAACGAGCAGTACTTC. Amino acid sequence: CAWNPSDRANEQYF.

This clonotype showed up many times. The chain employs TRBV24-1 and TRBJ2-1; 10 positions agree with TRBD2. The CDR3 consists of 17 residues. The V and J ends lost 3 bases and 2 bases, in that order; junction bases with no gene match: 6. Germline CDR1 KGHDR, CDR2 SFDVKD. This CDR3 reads CATSDGASGSTYNEQFF. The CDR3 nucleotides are TGTGCCACCAGTGATGGTGCTAGCGGGAGCACCTACAATGAGCAGTTCTTC.

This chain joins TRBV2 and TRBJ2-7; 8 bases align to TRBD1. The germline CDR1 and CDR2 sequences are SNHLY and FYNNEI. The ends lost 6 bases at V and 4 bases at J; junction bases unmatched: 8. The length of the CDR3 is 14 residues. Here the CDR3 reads CASSARQGAYEQYF. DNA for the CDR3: TGTGCCAGCAGCGCGAGGCAGGGGGCTTACGAGCAGTACTTC.

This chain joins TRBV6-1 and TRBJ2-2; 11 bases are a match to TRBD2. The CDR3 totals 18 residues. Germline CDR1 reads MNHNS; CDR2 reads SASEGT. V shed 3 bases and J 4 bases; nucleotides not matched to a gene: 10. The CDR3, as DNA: TGTGCCAGCAGTGACTATAGCGGGAGGGCCGGGGGCACCGGGGAGCTGTTTTTT. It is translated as CASSDYSGRAGGTGELFF.

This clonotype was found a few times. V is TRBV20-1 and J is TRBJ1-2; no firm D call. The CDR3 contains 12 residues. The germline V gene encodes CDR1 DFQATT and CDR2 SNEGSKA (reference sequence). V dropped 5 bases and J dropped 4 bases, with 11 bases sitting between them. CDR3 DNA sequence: TGCAGTGCTGGGCAGGACCTCTATGGCTACACCTTC. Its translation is CSAGQDLYGYTF.

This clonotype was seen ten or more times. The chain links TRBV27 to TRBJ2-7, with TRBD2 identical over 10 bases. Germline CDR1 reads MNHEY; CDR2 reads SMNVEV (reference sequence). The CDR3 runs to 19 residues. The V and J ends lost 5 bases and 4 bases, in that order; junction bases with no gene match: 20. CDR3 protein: CASSPPGLAGVLEGYEQYF. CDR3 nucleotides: TGTGCCAGCAGTCCACCCGGTCTAGCGGGAGTTTTGGAAGGTTACGAGCAGTACTTC.

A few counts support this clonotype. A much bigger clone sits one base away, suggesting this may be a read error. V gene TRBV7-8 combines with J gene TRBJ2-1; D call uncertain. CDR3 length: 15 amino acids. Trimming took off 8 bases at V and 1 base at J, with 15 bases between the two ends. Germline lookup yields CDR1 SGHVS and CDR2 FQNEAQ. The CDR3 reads CASCSTFLSYNEQFF. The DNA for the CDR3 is TGTGCCAGCTGCTCGACTTTCCTTTCCTACAATGAGCAGTTCTTC.

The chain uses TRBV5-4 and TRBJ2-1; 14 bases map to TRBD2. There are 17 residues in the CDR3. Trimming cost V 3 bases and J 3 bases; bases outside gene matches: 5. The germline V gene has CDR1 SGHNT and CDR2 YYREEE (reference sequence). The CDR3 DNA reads TGTGCCAGCAGCTCGGGACTAGCGGGAGATATCTACAATGAGCAGTTCTTC. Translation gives CASSSGLAGDIYNEQFF.

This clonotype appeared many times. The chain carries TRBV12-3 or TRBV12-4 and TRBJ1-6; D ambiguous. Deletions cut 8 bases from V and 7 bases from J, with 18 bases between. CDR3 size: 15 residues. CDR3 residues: CASALRGNVNSPLHF. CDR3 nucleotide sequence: TGTGCCAGCGCCCTCCGGGGAAATGTAAATTCACCCCTCCACTTT.

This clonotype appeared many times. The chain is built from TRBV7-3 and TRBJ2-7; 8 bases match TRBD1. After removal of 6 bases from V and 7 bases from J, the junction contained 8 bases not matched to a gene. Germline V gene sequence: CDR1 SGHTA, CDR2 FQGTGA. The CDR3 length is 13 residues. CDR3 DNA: TGTGCCAGCAGTGAACAGGGGGTGGGGGAGCAGTACTTC. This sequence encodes CASSEQGVGEQYF.

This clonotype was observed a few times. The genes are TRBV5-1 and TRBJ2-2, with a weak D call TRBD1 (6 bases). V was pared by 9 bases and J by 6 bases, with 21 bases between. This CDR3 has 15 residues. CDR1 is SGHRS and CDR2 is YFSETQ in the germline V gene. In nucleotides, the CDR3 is TGCGCCACCCGAATTACTCCAGGGGTTCCCGGGGAGCTGTTTTTT. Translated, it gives CATRITPGVPGELFF.